Below, 3 T cell receptor beta chains from the same sample are listed, as sequenced in a study of blood T cell repertoires in COVID-19. Sequencing was performed with immunoSEQ multiplex PCR; in TCRdb, only in-frame clones are kept and a portion is missing. The sample shows 350,000 to 400,000 clones, about nine tenths of them seen only once. The sequenced material came from PBMCs or T cells enriched from blood (not recorded which). Every receptor here comes from a middle-aged woman who had been exposed to COVID-19.

This clone was seen only once. The chain carries TRBV3-1 (or the pseudogene TRBV3-2) and TRBJ1-2, with D perhaps matching TRBD1 (5 bases). The V gene lost 4 bases and the J gene lost 8 bases, with 14 bases spanning the gap. The CDR3 has 13 amino acids. CDR1 and CDR2 (germline): LGHDT, YNNKEL (reference sequence). The CDR3 nucleotides are TGTGCCAGCAGCCCGGGGGGGGGATACGGCTACACCTTC. Protein: CASSPGGGYGYTF.

V usage is TRBV9 and J usage is TRBJ2-1; D is perhaps TRBD1 (7 bases). V lost 4 bases and J 9 bases, leaving 17 bases between the germline ends. From germline, CDR1 is SGDLS and CDR2 YYNGEE. The CDR3 has 14 amino acids. The CDR3 DNA reads as TGTGCCAGCAGCACCCGACTAGGGGGCATTGAGCAGTTCTTC. It translates to CASSTRLGGIEQFF.

In DNA, the CDR3 is TGTGCCAGCAGTGAAGCGTCTGGGGGAGGTGGCTACACCTTC. Protein product: CASSEASGGGGYTF. This chain connects TRBV6-1 to TRBJ1-2, with D possibly TRBD1 on 5 matching bases. Germline CDR1 is MNHNS and CDR2 is SASEGT. With 0 bases removed from V and 7 bases from J, the gap between germline ends came to 12 bases. The CDR3 runs 14 residues.